Presented here are 10 T cell receptor beta chains from one specimen sequenced in a study of T-cell reconstitution after alpha-beta-depleted transplantation in children. Unique molecular identifiers were used in preparing the TCRbeta library. TCRdb re-called the PCR reads with MiXCR, one entry per CDR3 protein. The data show 200,000 to 300,000 distinct CDR3 sequences, more than 20% seen once. This specimen was PBMCs, mostly from graft donor cells, taken 360 days after TCRalphabeta/CD19-depleted stem cell transplant. These receptors all come from a female patient under 10 years old who had a stem cell transplant for congenital amegakaryocytic thrombocytopenia, so the T cells may come from the graft donor.

This clonotype was counted between two and nine times. The chain combines TRBV12-3 or TRBV12-4 with TRBJ2-1; 10 bases fit TRBD2. This CDR3 spans 15 amino acids. The V and J ends lost 5 bases and 9 bases, in that order; junction bases with no gene match: 10. The CDR3: CASSDLAGADPEQFF. Written as DNA, the CDR3 is TGTGCCAGCAGTGATCTAGCGGGGGCCGACCCTGAGCAGTTCTTC.

This clonotype was seen a few times. CDR3 protein: CSALGLAASTDTQYF. The DNA for the CDR3 is TGCAGTGCCCTCGGACTAGCGGCTAGCACAGATACGCAGTATTTT. The chain recombines TRBV20-1 with TRBJ2-3, with 10 bases lining up with TRBD2. This CDR3 is built from 15 residues. The germline CDR1 and CDR2 sequences are DFQATT and SNEGSKA (reference sequence). After removal of 6 bases from V and 0 bases from J, the junction contained 6 bases not matched to a gene.

The gene calls are TRBV20-1 and TRBJ2-7, with TRBD2 identical over 7 bases. Germline V gene sequence: CDR1 DFQATT, CDR2 SNEGSKA (reference sequence). J lost 0 bases, V lost 2 bases, and 7 bases had no gene match. This CDR3 comprises 15 residues. CDR3 residues: CSARSKAGFSYEQYF. In DNA form, the CDR3 reads TGCAGTGCTAGATCGAAAGCGGGGTTCTCCTACGAGCAGTACTTC.

The chain has TRBV2 and TRBJ2-1; D is perhaps TRBD2 (5 bases). The CDR3 sequence is 15 residues long. V was cut by 6 bases and J by 9 bases, with 21 bases left in between. Germline V gene sequence: CDR1 SNHLY, CDR2 FYNNEI. The CDR3 spells CASRVKRLLVAEQFF. The CDR3 DNA reads as TGTGCCAGCAGGGTCAAGCGATTACTAGTTGCTGAGCAGTTCTTC.

The rearrangement links TRBV5-1 to TRBJ2-5; tentatively, D is TRBD1 (5 bases). The CDR3 spans 13 residues. With 4 bases removed from V and 2 bases from J, the gap between germline ends came to 9 bases. Germline V gene lookup returns CDR1 SGHRS and CDR2 YFSETQ. For the CDR3, the DNA is TGCGCCAGCAGCCGGACACGGCAAGAGACCCAGTACTTC. Its translation: CASSRTRQETQYF.

The chain links TRBV20-1 to TRBJ2-7; D unresolved. Trimming cost V 6 bases and J 1 base, with 13 bases left between them. The CDR3 is 13 amino acids. The V gene's germline CDR1 is DFQATT and CDR2 SNEGSKA (reference sequence). The CDR3 spells CSAEDLTSYEQYF. The CDR3 bases are TGCAGTGCCGAGGACCTTACATCCTACGAGCAGTACTTC.

This clonotype came up a few times. The J gene is TRBJ1-6, the V gene TRBV11-1; no clear D gene. The length of the CDR3 is 13 residues. Germline CDR1 SGHAT, CDR2 FQDESV (reference sequence). Trimming left V 1 base short and J 10 bases short, with 8 bases between. CDR3 bases: TGTGCCAGCAGCTTAGTAGAGGGATCACCCCTCCACTTT. Amino acid sequence: CASSLVEGSPLHF.

The V call is TRBV11-2, the J call TRBJ1-4; D not resolved. The CDR3 loop spans 14 amino acids. CDR1 and CDR2 (germline): SGHAT, FQNNGV. Trimming removed 6 bases from V and 0 bases from J, with 8 bases in between. CDR3 region: CASSWGTTNEKLFF. The DNA for the CDR3 is TGTGCCAGCAGTTGGGGAACAACTAATGAAAAACTGTTTTTT. The entire variable domain, with the rest obtained from reference TRBV11-2 and TRBJ1-4, is as follows: EAGVAQSPRYKIIEKRQSVAFWCNPISGHATLYWYQQILGQGPKLLIQFQNNGVVDDSQLPKDRFSAERLKGVDSTLKIQPAKLEDSAVYLCASSWGTTNEKLFFGSGTQLSVL.

The chain recombines TRBV7-9 with TRBJ2-2, with D uncertain. Germline V gene sequence: CDR1 SEHNR, CDR2 FQNEAQ (reference sequence). This CDR3 spans 15 amino acids. V was shortened by 5 bases and J by 4 bases, with 14 bases between the two germline ends. Written as DNA, the CDR3 is TGTGCCAGCAGCGTGGTCCCCACCCCCACCGGGGAGCTGTTTTTT. Its protein product is CASSVVPTPTGELFF.

This clonotype came up many times. J is TRBJ2-3 and V is TRBV12-3 or TRBV12-4, with 7 bases lining up with TRBD1. The V gene end was trimmed by 5 bases and the J gene end by 1 base; junction bases not matched to a gene: 9. This CDR3 spans 16 amino acids. CDR3 in amino acids: CASSPSGTAGTDTQYF. CDR3 bases: TGTGCCAGCAGTCCCTCCGGGACAGCCGGCACAGATACGCAGTATTTT.